The 5 T cell receptor beta chains presented below share a single source sample, sequenced in a study of cytomegalovirus exposure and HLA in healthy donors. Clones were sequenced by immunoSEQ multiplex PCR, and TCRdb holds only the in-frame ones, with some missing. The data contain about 50,000 clones, 93% of them singletons. Sequencing was carried out using PBMCs. Receptor source: a woman aged 18-29 years in good health and CMV-seropositive.

This chain links TRBV15 with TRBJ1-4, with 10 bases identical to TRBD1. Germline V gene data show CDR1 as LNHNV and CDR2 as YYDKDF (reference sequence). The J segment lost 7 bases and the V segment lost 0 bases, leaving 8 bases of the junction unmatched. The CDR3 consists of 17 residues. The CDR3 protein is CATSRDSWGQGIEKLFF. The CDR3 DNA follows: TGTGCCACCAGCAGAGATAGCTGGGGACAGGGGATTGAAAAACTGTTTTTT. Looking up the rest from reference TRBV15 and TRBJ1-4 gives the full variable domain: DAMVIQNPRYQVTQFGKPVTLSCSQTLNHNVMYWYQQKSSQAPKLLFHYYDKDFNNEADTPDNFQSRRPNTSFCFLDIRSPGLGDTAMYLCATSRDSWGQGIEKLFFGSGTQLSVL.

This chain links TRBV6-5 with TRBJ1-5, with 8 bases identical to TRBD1. CDR1 is MNHEY and CDR2 is SVGAGI in the germline V gene. The length of the CDR3 is 14 residues. With V trimmed by 5 bases and J by 4 bases, 4 bases remained unmatched. CDR3 coding DNA: TGTGCCAGCAGTAGGACAGGGAGGAATCAGCCCCAGCATTTT. Amino acid sequence: CASSRTGRNQPQHF.

The rearrangement joins TRBV27 to TRBJ2-5, with TRBD1 matching 10 bases. V lost 5 bases to trimming and J lost 4 bases; unmatched junction nucleotides: 7. Germline V gives CDR1 MNHEY, CDR2 SMNVEV (reference sequence). The CDR3 is 15 residues long. CDR3 protein: CASSPRDRGGETQYF. The CDR3 DNA is TGTGCCAGCAGTCCCCGGGACAGGGGAGGAGAGACCCAGTACTTC.

Details on this clone: A read error may produce the germline difference seen at one junction end. In the same sample, other DNA sequences code for this CDR3. The V and J genes are TRBV27 and TRBJ2-1; 8 bases match TRBD2. Germline CDR1 and CDR2: MNHEY and SMNVEV (reference sequence). This CDR3 is 15 amino acids long. In nucleotides, the CDR3 is TGTGCCAGCAGTCCACCCGGGACTAGAGTCAATGAGCAATTCTTC. It yields the protein CASSPPGTRVNEQFF.

The V call is TRBV4-3, the J call TRBJ1-2; maybe TRBD1 (6 bases). Trimming left V 0 bases short and J 8 bases short, with 16 bases between. The CDR3 sequence is 15 residues long. The germline gives CDR1 LGHNA, CDR2 YSLEER. CDR3 sequence: CASSQDILGRGGYTF. The CDR3 DNA reads as TGCGCCAGCAGCCAAGATATTCTAGGCAGGGGAGGCTACACCTTC.